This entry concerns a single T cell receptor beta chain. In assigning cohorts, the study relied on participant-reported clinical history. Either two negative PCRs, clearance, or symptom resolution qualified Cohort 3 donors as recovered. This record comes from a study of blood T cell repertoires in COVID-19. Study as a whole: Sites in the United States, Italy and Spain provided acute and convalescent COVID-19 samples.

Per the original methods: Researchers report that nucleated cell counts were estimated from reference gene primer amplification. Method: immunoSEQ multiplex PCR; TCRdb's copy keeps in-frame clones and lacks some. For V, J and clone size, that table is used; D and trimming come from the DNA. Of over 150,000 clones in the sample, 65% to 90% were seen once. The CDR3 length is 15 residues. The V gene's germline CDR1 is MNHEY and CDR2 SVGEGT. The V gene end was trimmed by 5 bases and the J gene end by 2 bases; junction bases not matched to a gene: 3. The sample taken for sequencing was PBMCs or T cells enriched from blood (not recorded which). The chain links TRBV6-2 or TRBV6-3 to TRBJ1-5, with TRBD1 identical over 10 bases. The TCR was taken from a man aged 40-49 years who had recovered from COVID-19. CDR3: CASSTDRGRNQPQHF. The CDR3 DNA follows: TGTGCCAGCAGTACCGACAGGGGGCGCAATCAGCCCCAGCATTTT.